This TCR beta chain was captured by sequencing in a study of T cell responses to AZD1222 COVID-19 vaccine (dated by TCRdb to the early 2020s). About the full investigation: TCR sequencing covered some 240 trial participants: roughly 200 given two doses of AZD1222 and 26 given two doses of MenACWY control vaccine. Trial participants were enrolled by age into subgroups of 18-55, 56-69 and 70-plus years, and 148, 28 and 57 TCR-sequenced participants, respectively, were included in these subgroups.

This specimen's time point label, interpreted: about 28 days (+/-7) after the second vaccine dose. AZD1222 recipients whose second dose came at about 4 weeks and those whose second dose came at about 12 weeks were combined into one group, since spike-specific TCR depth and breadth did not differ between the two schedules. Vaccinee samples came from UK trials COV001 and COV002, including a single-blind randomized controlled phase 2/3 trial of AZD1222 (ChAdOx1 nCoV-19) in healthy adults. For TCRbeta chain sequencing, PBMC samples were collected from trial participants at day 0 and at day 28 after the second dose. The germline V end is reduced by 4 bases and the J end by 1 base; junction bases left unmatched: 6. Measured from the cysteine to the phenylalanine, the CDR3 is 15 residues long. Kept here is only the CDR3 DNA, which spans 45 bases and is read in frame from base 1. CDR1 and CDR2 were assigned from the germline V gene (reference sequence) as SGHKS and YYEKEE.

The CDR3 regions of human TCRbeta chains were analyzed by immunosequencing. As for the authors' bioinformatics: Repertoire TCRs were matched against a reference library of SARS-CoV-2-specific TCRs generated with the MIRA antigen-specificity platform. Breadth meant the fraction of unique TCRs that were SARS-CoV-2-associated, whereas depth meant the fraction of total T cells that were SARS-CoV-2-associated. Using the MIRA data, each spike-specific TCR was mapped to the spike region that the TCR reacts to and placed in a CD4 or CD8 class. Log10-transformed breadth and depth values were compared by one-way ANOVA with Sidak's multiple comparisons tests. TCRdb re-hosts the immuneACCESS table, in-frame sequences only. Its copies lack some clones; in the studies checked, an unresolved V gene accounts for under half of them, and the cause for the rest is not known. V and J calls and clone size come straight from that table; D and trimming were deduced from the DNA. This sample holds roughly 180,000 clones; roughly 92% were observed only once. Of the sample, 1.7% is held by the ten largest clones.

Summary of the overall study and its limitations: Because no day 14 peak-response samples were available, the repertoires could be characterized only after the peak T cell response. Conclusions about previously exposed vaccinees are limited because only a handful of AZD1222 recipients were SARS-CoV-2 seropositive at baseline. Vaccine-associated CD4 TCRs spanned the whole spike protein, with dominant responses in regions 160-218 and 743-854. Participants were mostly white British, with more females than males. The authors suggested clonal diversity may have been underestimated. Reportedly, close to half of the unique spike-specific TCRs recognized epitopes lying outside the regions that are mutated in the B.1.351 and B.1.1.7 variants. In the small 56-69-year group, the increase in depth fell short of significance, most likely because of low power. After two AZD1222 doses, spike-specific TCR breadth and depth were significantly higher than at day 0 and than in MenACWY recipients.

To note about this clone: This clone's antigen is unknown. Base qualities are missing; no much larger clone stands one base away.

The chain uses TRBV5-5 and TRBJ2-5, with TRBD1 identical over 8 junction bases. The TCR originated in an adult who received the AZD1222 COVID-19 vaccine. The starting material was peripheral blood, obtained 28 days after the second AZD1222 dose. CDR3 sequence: CASSLRDRFQETQYF. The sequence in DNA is TGTGCCAGCAGCCTGAGGGACAGGTTCCAAGAGACCCAGTACTTC.